The 7 T cell receptor beta chains below come from one sample, sequenced in a study of T cell responses to AZD1222 COVID-19 vaccine. The method was immunoSEQ multiplex PCR; TCRdb's version includes in-frame clones alone and lacks a portion of them. The table lists roughly 130,000 clones, roughly nine tenths of them singletons. The sequencing used peripheral blood, collected on day 0 of AZD1222 vaccination. The receptors come from an adult in good health.

The chain is built from TRBV29-1 and TRBJ1-2; TRBD1 is a possible D gene (5 bases). Germline V gene lookup returns CDR1 SQVTM and CDR2 ANQGSEA. The CDR3 covers 14 residues. The germline V and J ends were trimmed by 7 bases and 8 bases, with 23 bases remaining between them. The CDR3 nucleotides are TGCAGCGCCCACGCCCCGGGACGTTATGGAGGCTACACCTTC. Its translation: CSAHAPGRYGGYTF. Full variable domain (rest looked up from reference TRBV29-1 and TRBJ1-2): SAVISQKPSRDICQRGTSLTIQCQVDSQVTMMFWYRQQPGQSLTLIATANQGSEATYESGFVIDKFPISRPNLTFSTLTVSNMSPEDSSIYLCSAHAPGRYGGYTFGSGTRLTVV.

The genes are TRBV29-1 and TRBJ2-1; 7 nucleotides line up with TRBD1. CDR3 length: 13 amino acids. Germline CDR1 and CDR2: SQVTM and ANQGSEA. The ends lost 7 bases at V and 4 bases at J; junction bases unmatched: 7. The CDR3 protein is CSARDRAYNEQFF. Written as DNA, the CDR3 is TGCAGCGCAAGGGACAGAGCTTACAATGAGCAGTTCTTC.

The chain couples TRBV30 to TRBJ1-2; D gene ambiguous. There are 11 residues in the CDR3. Germline CDR1 and CDR2: GTSNPN and SVGIG (reference sequence). CDR3 residues: CASSRGFGYTF. Here the CDR3 DNA reads TGTGCAAGCTCGCGGGGTTTTGGCTACACCTTC.

There are a few counts of this clone. The V and J genes are TRBV7-6 and TRBJ2-2; 9 bases are a match to TRBD2. Germline assignment: CDR1 SGHVS and CDR2 FNYEAQ. The V segment lost 5 bases and the J segment 8 bases; nucleotides outside the gene matches: 9. The CDR3 totals 15 residues. CDR3 bases: TGTGCCAGCAGCAGTGGGACTAGCCCCGGGGGGGAGCTGTTTTTT. This translates into CASSSGTSPGGELFF.

The rearrangement joins TRBV3-1 (or the pseudogene TRBV3-2) to TRBJ2-7, with 7 bases lining up with TRBD2. V lost 2 bases, J lost 6 bases, and 10 bases stayed unmatched. The CDR3 has 15 residues. Germline V lookup: CDR1 LGHDT, CDR2 YNNKEL (reference sequence). The CDR3 region has the DNA TGTGCCAGCAGCCAATTCATGATACTAGCGAGCGAGCAGTACTTC. This codes for CASSQFMILASEQYF.

This clone appeared a few times. J is TRBJ1-3 and V is TRBV19; D gene ambiguous. CDR3 size: 15 residues. Germline lookup yields CDR1 LNHDA and CDR2 SQIVND (reference sequence). Trimming took 2 bases from V and 0 from J, leaving 8 bases between them. CDR3 in amino acids: CASSIKADSGNTIYF. The CDR3 DNA reads as TGTGCCAGTAGTATAAAGGCAGACTCTGGAAACACCATATATTTT.

V is TRBV19 and J is TRBJ2-7; D could derive from TRBD1 or TRBD2 (5 bases each). Trimming cost V 3 bases and J 0 bases, with 15 bases left between them. The CDR3 has 16 amino acids. Germline CDR1 is LNHDA and CDR2 is SQIVND (reference sequence). CDR3 sequence reads: CASSILVGESSYEQYF. For the CDR3, the DNA is TGTGCCAGTAGTATTTTAGTAGGGGAGAGCTCCTACGAGCAGTACTTC.